The 20 T cell receptor beta chains presented below share a single source sample, sequenced in a study of PD-L1 blockade in urothelial cancer. Clones were read by immunoSEQ multiplex PCR, and TCRdb kept only the in-frame ones, dropping some. The sample records some 100,000 clones, approximately 88% being singletons. Documented time point: pretreatment peripheral blood. The sample was PBMCs, taken around atezolizumab (anti-PD-L1) treatment. Source of these receptors: a woman of 80 years or more with urothelial cancer.

The rearrangement uses TRBV18 and TRBJ1-3; D uncertain. The CDR3 runs to 17 residues. Trimming stripped 1 base from V and 4 bases from J, with 17 bases between. Germline V lookup: CDR1 KGHSH, CDR2 LQKENI. This CDR3 reads CASSPLAGSIGGNTIYF. CDR3 nucleotide sequence: TGTGCCAGCTCACCACTTGCCGGATCTATCGGGGGAAACACCATATATTTT.

V gene TRBV5-1 combines with J gene TRBJ1-2; D not resolved. V was shortened by 0 bases and J by 4 bases, with 16 bases between the two germline ends. CDR3 length: 16 amino acids. Germline V gives CDR1 SGHRS, CDR2 YFSETQ. DNA for the CDR3: TGCGCCAGCAGCTTGGTGGGTGAGGGTGCCGGCTATGGCTACACCTTC. Its translation is CASSLVGEGAGYGYTF. Full variable domain (remainder filled in from reference TRBV5-1 and TRBJ1-2): KAGVTQTPRYLIKTRGQQVTLSCSPISGHRSVSWYQQTPGQGLQFLFEYFSETQRNKGNFPGRFSGRQFSNSRSEMNVSTLELGDSALYLCASSLVGEGAGYGYTFGSGTRLTVV.

The gene calls are TRBV15 and TRBJ2-1; perhaps TRBD2 as D (6 bases). This CDR3 contains 11 residues. Germline-derived CDR1 and CDR2 are LNHNV and YYDKDF (reference sequence). CDR3 in amino acids: CVVSGYNEQFF. DNA of the CDR3: TGTGTCGTTAGCGGATACAATGAGCAGTTCTTC.

The V call is TRBV5-5, the J call TRBJ2-7; D remains ambiguous. The germline V gene encodes CDR1 SGHKS and CDR2 YYEKEE (reference sequence). CDR3 length: 15 residues. Trimming took 0 bases from V and 2 from J, leaving 12 bases between them. The CDR3 spells CASSLDGGGAYEQYF. The CDR3 bases are TGTGCCAGCAGCTTGGATGGCGGCGGAGCCTACGAGCAGTACTTC.

This sequence joins TRBV2 and TRBJ2-7; D is unresolved. The CDR3 loop spans 12 amino acids. Between the trimmed V and J ends, which lost 4 bases and 6 bases, there was a span of 10 bases. CDR1 and CDR2 from the germline V gene are SNHLY and FYNNEI. The DNA of the CDR3 is TGTGCCAGCAGTGTGTTGTACAGCGAGCAGTACTTC. Translation: CASSVLYSEQYF.

The genes are TRBV2 and TRBJ1-2; D perhaps matches TRBD1 (5 bases). This CDR3 comprises 13 residues. From germline, CDR1 is SNHLY and CDR2 FYNNEI. V was pared by 3 bases and J by 6 bases, with 11 bases between. CDR3 sequence reads: CASSDLPGNGYTF. Here the CDR3 DNA reads TGTGCCAGCAGTGATCTCCCAGGGAATGGCTACACCTTC.

The chain is built from TRBV28 and TRBJ2-2; no reliable D call. CDR3 length equals 12 residues. Trimming left V 7 bases short and J 0 bases short, with 3 bases between. Germline V gene data show CDR1 as MDHEN and CDR2 as SYDVKM. DNA for the CDR3: TGTGCCAGCATCACGAACACCGGGGAGCTGTTTTTT. Encoded protein: CASITNTGELFF.

The chain couples TRBV5-4 to TRBJ2-2; 11 bases map to TRBD2. V lost 1 base and J lost 6; bases outside the gene matches: 8. This CDR3 is built from 17 residues. The germline V gene has CDR1 SGHNT and CDR2 YYREEE (reference sequence). CDR3 bases: TGTGCCAGCAGCTTGTATTCTAGCGGGAGGTTGGCCGGGGAGCTGTTTTTT. It yields the protein CASSLYSSGRLAGELFF.

Only one count was recorded for this clone. CDR3 nucleotides: TGTGCCAGCAGCCGAGAGGGACTAGCGGGGATCAACACCGGGGAGCTGTTTTTT. It specifies CASSREGLAGINTGELFF. The chain recombines TRBV7-2 with TRBJ2-2; the match to TRBD2 covers 13 bases. CDR3 length: 18 residues. V lost 5 bases to trimming and J lost 2 bases; unmatched junction nucleotides: 8. Germline CDR1 SGHTA, CDR2 FQGNSA.

The V gene is TRBV6-1, the J gene TRBJ2-1; TRBD1 matches at 12 bases. From germline, CDR1 is MNHNS and CDR2 SASEGT. The V segment lost 1 base and the J segment 7 bases; nucleotides outside the gene matches: 20. The CDR3 is made up of 21 amino acids. The CDR3 loop reads CASSEDGTGGFWHPSSNEQFF. CDR3 nucleotide sequence: TGTGCCAGCAGTGAAGATGGGACAGGGGGCTTTTGGCACCCCTCTAGTAATGAGCAGTTCTTC.

This rearrangement joins TRBV11-3 to TRBJ2-1, with 11 bases fitting TRBD2. The germline V gene has CDR1 SGHNT and CDR2 YENEEA. V was pared by 5 bases and J by 5 bases, with 5 bases of the junction left unmatched. This CDR3 contains 15 residues. The CDR3 loop reads CASSETSGVNNEQFF. Written as DNA, the CDR3 is TGTGCCAGCAGCGAGACTAGCGGGGTGAACAATGAGCAGTTCTTC. The whole variable domain, filled in from reference TRBV11-3 and TRBJ2-1, reads EAGVVQSPRYKIIEKKQPVAFWCNPISGHNTLYWYLQNLGQGPELLIRYENEEAVDDSQLPKDRFSAERLKGVDSTLKIQPAELGDSAVYLCASSETSGVNNEQFFGPGTRLTVL.

The chain links TRBV11-3 to TRBJ2-2, with 7 bases aligning to TRBD2. V lost 5 bases and J lost 1; bases outside the gene matches: 13. CDR1 is SGHNT and CDR2 is YENEEA in the germline V gene. This CDR3 has 18 amino acids. This CDR3 reads CASSRDRAGLVNTGELFF. DNA of the CDR3: TGTGCCAGCAGCCGAGATAGGGCAGGACTAGTGAACACCGGGGAGCTGTTTTTT.

This clone turned up a few times. The CDR3 nucleotides are TGTGCCAGCAGGGACTACTACGAGCAGTACTTC. It specifies CASRDYYEQYF. J is TRBJ2-7 and V is TRBV2, with a possible D match to TRBD2 (6 bases). Trimming took 6 bases from V and 3 from J, leaving 6 bases between them. From germline, CDR1 is SNHLY and CDR2 FYNNEI. The CDR3 runs to 11 residues.

This clone occurred once. This chain connects TRBV2 to TRBJ1-1; D is unresolved. Trimming shortened V by 4 bases and J by 1 base, and 7 bases separated the two germline ends. The CDR3 contains 13 residues. From germline, CDR1 is SNHLY and CDR2 FYNNEI. CDR3 region: CASSARQNTEAFF. CDR3 DNA: TGTGCCAGCAGTGCCCGACAGAACACTGAAGCTTTCTTT.

This chain joins TRBV10-3 and TRBJ2-1, with TRBD2 identical over 10 bases. CDR1 and CDR2 (germline): ENHRY, SYGVKD. Unmatched junction bases numbered 9, after V lost 10 bases and J lost 6 bases. There are 14 residues in the CDR3. The CDR3 DNA reads as TGTGCCACCATACTAGCGGGATCCATCAATGAGCAGTTCTTC. As protein: CATILAGSINEQFF.

This clone was seen only once. V usage is TRBV7-3 and J usage is TRBJ2-3, with TRBD2 identical over 9 bases. This CDR3 comprises 16 residues. J gave up 6 bases and V 2 bases, and 9 bases lay outside the gene matches. Per the germline V gene, CDR1 is SGHTA and CDR2 is FQGTGA. This CDR3 is CASSLSPSGTMDTQYF. CDR3 nucleotides: TGTGCCAGCAGCTTATCTCCTAGCGGGACCATGGATACGCAGTATTTT.

The genes are TRBV5-5 and TRBJ1-1, with D hard to call. Germline-derived CDR1 and CDR2 are SGHKS and YYEKEE (reference sequence). The CDR3 sequence is 14 residues long. V lost 6 bases and J lost 0, with 12 bases in between. CDR3 loop: CASTRELMNTEAFF. CDR3 DNA sequence: TGTGCCAGCACCCGGGAGCTTATGAACACTGAAGCTTTCTTT.

The chain has TRBV7-9 and TRBJ2-1; D is unresolved. This CDR3 has 10 residues. Trimming took 6 bases from V and 6 from J, leaving 3 bases between them. CDR1 and CDR2 from the germline V gene are SEHNR and FQNEAQ (reference sequence). CDR3 DNA sequence: TGTGCCAGCAGTCGCAATGAGCAGTTCTTC. It codes for CASSRNEQFF.

The V call is TRBV4-1, the J call TRBJ1-1; D not certain. CDR1 is MGHRA and CDR2 is YSYEKL in the germline V gene. The length of the CDR3 is 13 residues. V lost 0 bases and J 5 bases, leaving 7 bases between the germline ends. CDR3 coding DNA: TGCGCCAGCAGCCAAGATCTGAGGACTGAAGCTTTCTTT. The encoded protein is CASSQDLRTEAFF.

This chain joins TRBV27 and TRBJ2-1, with 14 bases identical to TRBD2. This CDR3 contains 18 residues. CDR1 and CDR2 from the germline V gene are MNHEY and SMNVEV (reference sequence). Unmatched junction bases numbered 15, after V lost 4 bases and J lost 10 bases. The CDR3 reads CASSSTLRLAGGQGEQFF. CDR3 bases: TGTGCCAGCAGTTCGACCTTAAGACTAGCGGGAGGGCAAGGAGAGCAGTTCTTC.